The 2 T cell receptor beta chains in this list originate from one sample, sequenced in a study of cytomegalovirus exposure and HLA in healthy donors. Using immunoSEQ multiplex PCR, the repertoire was profiled, and TCRdb retains in-frame clones only, with some absent. The sample shows fewer than 200,000 clones, 89% of them seen only once. Sequencing input: PBMCs. Receptors originate from a man between 18 and 29 years old in good health and CMV-seropositive.

This clone has a single count. V usage is TRBV19 and J usage is TRBJ1-4; TRBD1 matches at 7 bases. This CDR3 is 16 amino acids long. Unmatched junction bases numbered 14, after V lost 5 bases and J lost 8 bases. Germline CDR1 LNHDA, CDR2 SQIVND (reference sequence). The chain's CDR3 is CASSPLVKGAGEKLFF. CDR3 bases: TGTGCCAGTAGTCCTCTGGTAAAGGGGGCAGGGGAAAAACTGTTTTTT. The full variable domain, completed using reference TRBV19 and TRBJ1-4, is DGGITQSPKYLFRKEGQNVTLSCEQNLNHDAMYWYRQDPGQGLRLIYYSQIVNDFQKGDIAEGYSVSREKKESFPLTVTSAQKNPTAFYLCASSPLVKGAGEKLFFGSGTQLSVL.

This sequence joins TRBV30 and TRBJ1-3; TRBD1 aligns across 7 bases. The CDR3 runs 17 residues. V trimming: 2 bases; J trimming: 0 bases; junction bases outside the gene matches: 10. Germline assignment: CDR1 GTSNPN and CDR2 SVGIG (reference sequence). The CDR3: CAWSNNIGTVSGNTIYF. The CDR3 coding sequence is TGTGCCTGGAGTAATAACATTGGGACAGTCTCTGGAAACACCATATATTTT.